These 17 T cell receptor beta chains were all obtained from the same sample, sequenced in a study of glioma-infiltrating T cells after dendritic cell vaccination. The assay was immunoSEQ multiplex PCR, and TCRdb's table has in-frame clones only and misses some. The repertoire includes roughly 52,000 clones, 85% of them detected once, and more than 9.5% sits in the top ten. Specimen: blood, collected before dendritic cell vaccination. The receptors derive from a human donor with glioblastoma.

J is TRBJ1-2 and V is TRBV20-1; D unclear. Germline-derived CDR1 and CDR2 are DFQATT and SNEGSKA (reference sequence). CDR3 length equals 11 residues. Trimming left V 4 bases short and J 8 bases short, with 11 bases between. CDR3 DNA sequence: TGCAGTGCTACGTTCGGGAAAGGCTACACCTTC. Protein product: CSATFGKGYTF.

This rearrangement joins TRBV4-2 to TRBJ2-5, with 12 bases that match TRBD2. V gave up 5 bases and J gave up 4 bases; unmatched junction bases: 8. Germline loops: CDR1 LGHNA, CDR2 YNFKEQ. This CDR3 spans 16 amino acids. CDR3 DNA: TGTGCCAGCAGCTCGCGGACTAGCGGGGCCTTAGAGACCCAGTACTTC. It yields the protein CASSSRTSGALETQYF.

The chain combines TRBV7-9 with TRBJ2-1; tentatively, D is TRBD1 (5 bases). The CDR3 runs to 16 residues. Germline-derived CDR1 and CDR2 are SEHNR and FQNEAQ (reference sequence). V shed 4 bases and J shed 0 bases, with 13 bases lying between them. CDR3 DNA sequence: TGTGCCAGCAGCTCTACCGACAGTAGCTCCTACAATGAGCAGTTCTTC. This codes for CASSSTDSSSYNEQFF.

This clone has just a few counts. The chain recombines TRBV12-5 with TRBJ2-1; D is possibly TRBD1 (7 bases). The germline V and J ends were trimmed by 6 bases and 7 bases, with 13 bases remaining between them. The CDR3 runs to 13 residues. Looked up from germline, CDR1 is LGHNT and CDR2 is FRNRAP. Here the CDR3 DNA reads TGTGCTAGTGGGCGGGACAGTAGTAATGAGCAGTTCTTC. It is translated as CASGRDSSNEQFF.

The chain combines TRBV6-1 with TRBJ2-2, with TRBD1 matching 8 bases. CDR3 length: 15 amino acids. Germline CDR1 reads MNHNS; CDR2 reads SASEGT. Germline trimming cut 4 bases from V and 4 bases from J; bases unmatched to any gene: 5. The CDR3 sequence is CASSGYTGGTGELFF. In nucleotides, the CDR3 is TGTGCCAGCAGTGGATATACAGGGGGCACCGGGGAGCTGTTTTTT.

V is TRBV18 and J is TRBJ2-5; tentatively, D is TRBD2 (5 bases). The length of the CDR3 is 16 residues. The V and J ends lost 0 bases and 3 bases respectively, with 14 bases between them. Germline loops: CDR1 KGHSH, CDR2 LQKENI. CDR3 loop: CASSPPWSGKEETQYF. The CDR3, as DNA: TGTGCCAGCTCACCACCGTGGTCCGGGAAAGAAGAGACCCAGTACTTC.

The chain employs TRBV13 and TRBJ1-1, with D hard to call. The CDR3 runs 17 residues. V lost 0 bases to trimming and J lost 2 bases, with 16 bases between them. Germline values: CDR1 PRHDT, CDR2 FYEKMQ (reference sequence). CDR3 coding DNA: TGTGCCAGCAGCTTAGGACAGAAACTAGAGGGAAACACTGAAGCTTTCTTT. This sequence encodes CASSLGQKLEGNTEAFF.

The chain employs TRBV7-2 and TRBJ2-7; no firm D call. The CDR3 spans 12 residues. V gave up 4 bases and J gave up 5 bases, with 9 bases separating them. Looked up from germline, CDR1 is SGHTA and CDR2 is FQGNSA. The CDR3 is CASSSIRDEQYF. The CDR3 DNA follows: TGTGCCAGCAGCTCGATAAGAGACGAGCAGTACTTC.

J is TRBJ2-6 and V is TRBV7-6, with 10 bases aligning to TRBD2. Germline CDR1 SGHVS, CDR2 FNYEAQ. The CDR3 has 20 amino acids. J gave up 0 bases and V 4 bases, and 12 bases lay outside the gene matches. The DNA for the CDR3 is TGTGCCAGCAGCTCCCGAACTCCTAGCGGGGGAAACTCTGGGGCCAACGTCCTGACTTTC. Amino acids: CASSSRTPSGGNSGANVLTF.

J is TRBJ2-3 and V is TRBV2, with D maybe TRBD2 (7 bases). Germline assignment: CDR1 SNHLY and CDR2 FYNNEI. Trimming left V 11 bases short and J 2 bases short, with 17 bases between. CDR3 length: 14 amino acids. CDR3 nucleotide sequence: TGTGCCCTACGACGGGGGGCCCTCACAGATACGCAGTATTTT. Its translation is CALRRGALTDTQYF.

The chain has TRBV5-1 and TRBJ2-6; weak D call: TRBD1 (5 bases). CDR1 and CDR2 from the germline V gene are SGHRS and YFSETQ. V was cut by 6 bases and J by 0 bases, with 10 bases left in between. CDR3 length: 15 residues. The CDR3 region is CASKEGASGANVLTF. The DNA for the CDR3 is TGCGCCAGCAAAGAAGGGGCCTCTGGGGCCAACGTCCTGACTTTC.

J is TRBJ2-1 and V is TRBV7-9; 7 bases are shared with TRBD2. The CDR3 loop spans 14 amino acids. From germline, CDR1 is SEHNR and CDR2 FQNEAQ (reference sequence). Trimming took 1 base from V and 5 from J; bases not matched to a gene: 2. The CDR3 nucleotides are TGTGCCAGCAGCTTAGGGCGGGAGAACAATGAGCAGTTCTTC. Its translation is CASSLGRENNEQFF. The full variable domain, with the rest looked up from reference TRBV7-9 and TRBJ2-1, is DTGVSQNPRHKITKRGQNVTFRCDPISEHNRLYWYRQTLGQGPEFLTYFQNEAQLEKSRLLSDRFSAERPKGSFSTLEIQRTEQGDSAMYLCASSLGRENNEQFFGPGTRLTVL.

This chain links TRBV9 with TRBJ2-1, with 13 bases fitting TRBD2. The germline CDR1 and CDR2 sequences are SGDLS and YYNGEE. V shed 3 bases and J 7 bases; nucleotides not matched to a gene: 22. The CDR3 contains 21 residues. The CDR3 sequence is CASSATTGTSGVPLLNNEQFF. In DNA, the CDR3 is TGTGCCAGCAGCGCTACCACCGGGACTAGCGGGGTTCCACTTCTTAATAATGAGCAGTTCTTC.

The rearrangement links TRBV30 to TRBJ1-2; TRBD1 agrees at 7 bases. This CDR3 comprises 13 residues. J gave up 8 bases and V 1 base, and 7 bases lay outside the gene matches. Germline loops: CDR1 GTSNPN, CDR2 SVGIG (reference sequence). This CDR3 reads CAWSGHRGSGYTF. In DNA form, the CDR3 reads TGTGCCTGGAGTGGACACAGGGGAAGCGGCTACACCTTC.

This chain links TRBV27 with TRBJ2-6; D gene uncertain. The V gene's germline CDR1 is MNHEY and CDR2 SMNVEV (reference sequence). The CDR3 extends over 14 amino acids. The V end was cut by 3 bases, the J end by 2 bases, with 5 bases between. The CDR3 protein is CASSFRTGANVLTF. CDR3 DNA: TGTGCCAGCAGTTTCAGAACTGGGGCCAACGTCCTGACTTTC.

V and J are TRBV10-2 and TRBJ2-4; D call uncertain. The CDR3 consists of 10 residues. V was clipped by 10 bases and J by 3 bases, with 4 bases between them. Germline V gene lookup returns CDR1 WSHSY and CDR2 SAAADI. Written as DNA, the CDR3 is TGCGCCACCTACAAAAACATTCAGTACTTC. This translates into CATYKNIQYF.

This clone was observed a handful of times. This chain joins TRBV10-3 and TRBJ1-5, with D possibly TRBD1 on 5 matching bases. CDR1 ENHRY and CDR2 SYGVKD come from the germline V gene. Trimming pared 5 bases from V and 4 bases from J, leaving 15 bases between. The CDR3 has 15 amino acids. In nucleotides, the CDR3 is TGTGCCATCAGTCTCAAGGCAGGGCAGAATCAGCCCCAGCATTTT. The encoded protein is CAISLKAGQNQPQHF.